The entry below describes one T cell receptor (beta chain). The assay was immunoSEQ multiplex PCR, and TCRdb's table has in-frame clones only and misses some. The sample has some 50,000 clones; roughly 82% are singletons. The sample is drawn from a study of blood T cell repertoires in COVID-19. From germline, CDR1 is LNHDA and CDR2 SQIVND (reference sequence). The ends were cut back, 5 bases at V and 9 bases at J, with 17 bases in the middle. The CDR3 spans 14 residues. Sequenced: peripheral blood. The sequence derives from an elderly woman with acute or convalescent COVID-19. The gene calls are TRBV19 and TRBJ1-5; D perhaps matches TRBD1 (5 bases). The CDR3 sequence: CASSLGHLIWPQHF. In DNA, the CDR3 is TGTGCCAGTAGTCTCGGACACTTGATATGGCCCCAGCATTTT. Full variable domain (rest looked up from reference TRBV19 and TRBJ1-5): DGGITQSPKYLFRKEGQNVTLSCEQNLNHDAMYWYRQDPGQGLRLIYYSQIVNDFQKGDIAEGYSVSREKKESFPLTVTSAQKNPTAFYLCASSLGHLIWPQHFGDGTRLSIL.